This TCR beta chain was captured by sequencing in a study of regulatory T cells in long-lasting Graves disease. Study overall: A definition of persistent Graves' disease required over 5 years of antithyroid drugs plus positive TSH receptor antibodies.

Noted time point: persistent/refractory GD, antithyroid drugs over 5 years with positive TRAb. There was RNA extracted from PBMCs, and the TCR library was made from it. Patients met American Thyroid Association criteria for Graves' disease. Through Arm-PCR of CDR3 regions and iRepertoire HTBI primers, TCR beta libraries were built. Using its own MiXCR run on the multiplex PCR reads, TCRdb lists one record per CDR3 protein. Of a few hundred thousand distinct CDR3 sequences detected, about 25% appear once; the ten largest clones hold approximately 26%. Findings and limits, study-wide: Persistent disease samples used TRBV28, TRBJ1-2 and TRBJ2-5 preferentially. In persistent patients, shared public clonotypes (around 2,500) outnumbered those in new patients (roughly 870).

The CDR3 is 14 amino acids. Per germline, CDR1 SNHLY and CDR2 FYNNEI. Comments on this clonotype: Its cognate antigen is unknown. The junction shows a germline mismatch at one end, possibly a read error.

This clonotype was sampled from a female donor with Graves disease. The material was peripheral blood mononuclear cells (PBMCs), obtained when the disease was refractory, from a patient treated with antithyroid drugs. The chain recombines TRBV2 with TRBJ1-2; D is unresolved. The CDR3 coding sequence is TGTGCCAGCACTGAATCGTACGGAGGTTATGGCTACACCTTC. Its protein product is CASTESYGGYGYTF.